This T cell receptor (beta chain) was sequenced for a study of radiotherapy plus CTLA-4 blockade in lung cancer. Whole-study context: Among patients, 15% to 20% showed objective responses, and 31% had disease control. Study-level findings and limits: Radiotherapy plus ipilimumab was followed by expansion in blood of tumor-derived TCR clones. With interferon-beta, early dynamics of blood T cell clones were reported to best predict response.

Clones were read by immunoSEQ multiplex PCR, and TCRdb kept only the in-frame ones, dropping some. Of about 73,000 clones listed, 80% to 90% are singletons. CTLA-4 blockade using ipilimumab, together with focal radiation, was received by patients with chemo-refractory metastatic non-small-cell lung cancer. Germline CDR1 and CDR2: SGHAT and FQNNGV. CDR3 length: 15 amino acids. After removal of 3 bases from V and 5 bases from J, the junction contained 2 bases not matched to a gene. As to this clone: The antigen remains undetermined.

This sequence joins TRBV11-2 and TRBJ2-2, with TRBD2 matching over 11 bases. Sample: peripheral blood, taken from a patient treated with radiotherapy plus ipilimumab. The sequence derives from a human donor with non-small cell lung cancer that progressed on radiotherapy plus ipilimumab. This CDR3 reads CASSFTSGRTGELFF. Written as DNA, the CDR3 is TGTGCCAGCAGCTTTACTAGCGGGAGAACCGGGGAGCTGTTTTTT.